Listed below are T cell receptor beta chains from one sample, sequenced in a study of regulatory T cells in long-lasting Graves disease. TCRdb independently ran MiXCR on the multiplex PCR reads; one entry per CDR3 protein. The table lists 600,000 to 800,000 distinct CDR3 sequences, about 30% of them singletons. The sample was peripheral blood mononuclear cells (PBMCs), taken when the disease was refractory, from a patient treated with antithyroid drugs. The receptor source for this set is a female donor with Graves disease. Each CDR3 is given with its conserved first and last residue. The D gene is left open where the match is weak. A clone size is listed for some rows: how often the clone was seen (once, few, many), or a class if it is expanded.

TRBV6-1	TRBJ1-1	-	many	TGTGCCAGCAGCGAGACATGGAGGGGCGCTGAAGCTTTCTTT	CASSETWRGAEAFF
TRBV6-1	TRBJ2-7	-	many	TGTGCCAGCCGGCCGGGACGTTACTACGAGCAGTACTTC	CASRPGRYYEQYF
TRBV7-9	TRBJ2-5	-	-	TGTGCCATCACGGGGGCGGGAGAGACCCAGTACTTC	CAITGAGETQYF
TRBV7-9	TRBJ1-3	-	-	TGTGCCAGCAGCTCTTACGACAGGTCTGGAAACACCATATATTTT	CASSSYDRSGNTIYF
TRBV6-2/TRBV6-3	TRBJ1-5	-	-	TGTGCCAGCAGGGATCGAGGAGGGGACGTTGATCAGCCCCAGCATTTT	CASRDRGGDVDQPQHF
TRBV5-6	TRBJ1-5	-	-	TGTGCCAGCAGCTTGACGCAGGGGCTCAATCAGCCCCAGCATTTT	CASSLTQGLNQPQHF
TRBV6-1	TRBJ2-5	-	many	TGTGCCAGCAGCCACCGGAAGGACCGCTATTCCGAGCTAGAGACCCAGTACTTC	CASSHRKDRYSELETQYF
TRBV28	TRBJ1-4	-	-	TGTGCCAGCAGTTTAAGTTCCCCGGGGAGAGGCGAAAAACTGTTTTTT	CASSLSSPGRGEKLFF
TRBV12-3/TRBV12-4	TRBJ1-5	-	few	TGTGCCAGCAGCTATAATCAGCCCCAGCATTTT	CASSYNQPQHF
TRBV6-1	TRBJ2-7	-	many	TGTGCCAGCAGTAAAGCGGGCCGGTACGAGCAGTACTTC	CASSKAGRYEQYF
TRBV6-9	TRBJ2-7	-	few	TGTGCCAGCAGTTACGGGGCTAACGAGCAGTACTTC	CASSYGANEQYF
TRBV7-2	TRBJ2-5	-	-	TGTGCCAGCAGCTTAGATAACAGGGGAGGATCTGCCCAGTACTTC	CASSLDNRGGSAQYF
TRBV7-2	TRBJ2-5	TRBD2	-	TGTGCCAGCAGCTTAGGAACTAGCGGGGGCCGGGGGACCCAGTACTTC	CASSLGTSGGRGTQYF
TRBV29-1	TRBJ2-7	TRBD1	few	TGCAGCGTTGAACCCACGGGACAGGGTAGGGGCGAGCAGTACTTC	CSVEPTGQGRGEQYF
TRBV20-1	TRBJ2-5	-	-	TGCAGTGCGTCGCCCGTTTCGTACCAAGAGACCCAGTACTTC	CSASPVSYQETQYF
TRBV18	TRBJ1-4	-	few	TGTGCCAGCTCACCCCGGGACACTGCAACTAATGAAAAACTGTTTTTT	CASSPRDTATNEKLFF